The 18 T cell receptor beta chains listed next were all sequenced from one sample in a study of T cells in Graves' hyperthyroidism and ophthalmopathy. RNA transcripts gave rise to amplified TCR beta CDR3 regions. In the first-round RT-PCR of the TCR CDR3, the HTBI primer set was used. MiXCR, run by TCRdb on the multiplex PCR reads, gives a single entry per CDR3 protein. This repertoire shows roughly 500,000 distinct CDR3 sequences, around 45% found once; its top ten account for over 15%. Sequenced: peripheral blood or thyroid tissue (not recorded which). These receptors all stem from an adult woman with Graves' disease, either hyperthyroidism or ophthalmopathy (not recorded which).

The chain uses TRBV7-2 and TRBJ2-5; no definite D call. Per the germline V gene, CDR1 is SGHTA and CDR2 is FQGNSA. Between the trimmed V and J ends, which lost 6 bases and 5 bases, there was a span of 22 bases. The CDR3 covers 16 residues. The CDR3 loop reads CASSRMVADTGETQYF. In DNA form, the CDR3 reads TGTGCCAGCAGTCGCATGGTTGCAGACACCGGGGAGACCCAGTACTTC.

The V call is TRBV14, the J call TRBJ2-7, with D possibly matching TRBD2 (6 bases). This CDR3 is 15 amino acids long. Germline CDR1 is SGHDN and CDR2 is FVKESK. The ends were cut back, 1 base at V and 3 bases at J, with 13 bases in the middle. CDR3 coding DNA: TGTGCCAGCAGCCAAGGGGGACTTCAGGGCTACGAGCAGTACTTC. It is translated as CASSQGGLQGYEQYF. The whole variable domain, remainder taken from reference TRBV14 and TRBJ2-7, is EAGVTQFPSHSVIEKGQTVTLRCDPISGHDNLYWYRRVMGKEIKFLLHFVKESKQDESGMPNNRFLAERTGGTYSTLKVQPAELEDSGVYFCASSQGGLQGYEQYFGPGTRLTVT.

The gene calls are TRBV11-2 and TRBJ2-7; D is ambiguous. Trimming cost V 6 bases and J 2 bases, with 23 bases left between them. This CDR3 has 17 amino acids. Germline CDR1 and CDR2: SGHAT and FQNNGV. CDR3 sequence: CASSLWSKRVGPYEQYF. The CDR3 DNA reads as TGTGCCAGCAGTTTATGGTCCAAAAGGGTCGGCCCCTACGAGCAGTACTTC.

The gene calls are TRBV7-6 and TRBJ1-2, with 8 bases fitting TRBD1. This CDR3 is 14 amino acids long. The V segment lost 5 bases and the J segment 5 bases; nucleotides outside the gene matches: 7. Germline V lookup: CDR1 SGHVS, CDR2 FNYEAQ. CDR3 in DNA: TGTGCCAGCAGCCCAGGACAGGGCCCGTATGGCTACACCTTC. This encodes CASSPGQGPYGYTF. Drawing the rest from reference TRBV7-6 and TRBJ1-2, the complete variable domain is GAGVSQSPRYKVTKRGQDVALRCDPISGHVSLYWYRQALGQGPEFLTYFNYEAQQDKSGLPNDRFSAERPEGSISTLTIQRTEQRDSAMYRCASSPGQGPYGYTFGSGTRLTVV.

This clonotype was recorded many times. The gene calls are TRBV10-2 and TRBJ1-1, with D uncertain. With 3 bases removed from V and 0 bases from J, the gap between germline ends came to 11 bases. The CDR3 spans 15 residues. The germline gives CDR1 WSHSY, CDR2 SAAADI. The CDR3, as DNA: TGCGCCAGCAGTGAAGAGACATTCCTGAACACTGAAGCTTTCTTT. Its translation is CASSEETFLNTEAFF.

The rearrangement uses TRBV27 and TRBJ1-6; a weak D match, TRBD1 (5 bases). CDR1 and CDR2 from the germline V gene are MNHEY and SMNVEV (reference sequence). This CDR3 comprises 11 residues. V lost 7 bases and J lost 12, with 10 bases in between. DNA for the CDR3: TGTGCCAGCATGGGGCCTGGACCCCTCCACTTT. Residues: CASMGPGPLHF.

This rearrangement joins TRBV2 to TRBJ1-2; TRBD1 aligns across 8 bases. The CDR3 is 14 residues long. CDR1 is SNHLY and CDR2 is FYNNEI in the germline V gene. V lost 5 bases, J lost 5 bases, and 7 bases stayed unmatched. The CDR3 loop reads CASSIGTGQYGYTF. The DNA of the CDR3 is TGTGCCAGCAGTATCGGGACAGGACAATATGGCTACACCTTC. The complete variable domain, with remaining parts taken from reference TRBV2 and TRBJ1-2, reads EPEVTQTPSHQVTQMGQEVILRCVPISNHLYFYWYRQILGQKVEFLVSFYNNEISEKSEIFDDQFSVERPDGSNFTLKIRSTKLEDSAMYFCASSIGTGQYGYTFGSGTRLTVV.

The chain combines TRBV27 with TRBJ2-2, with a possible D match to TRBD2 (6 bases). With 3 bases removed from V and 5 bases from J, the gap between germline ends came to 13 bases. The CDR3 totals 15 residues. The germline V gene encodes CDR1 MNHEY and CDR2 SMNVEV (reference sequence). CDR3 amino acids: CASSLSWRGTGELFF. The CDR3 DNA reads as TGTGCCAGCAGTTTGTCTTGGCGGGGAACCGGGGAGCTGTTTTTT.

V gene TRBV10-3 combines with J gene TRBJ1-5; a weak D match, TRBD1 (5 bases). The CDR3 runs to 14 residues. Germline V gene data show CDR1 as ENHRY and CDR2 as SYGVKD. The V gene lost 6 bases and the J gene lost 6 bases, with 15 bases spanning the gap. The CDR3 DNA reads as TGTGCCATCAGCAGGACCCAGGGTGGTCAGCCCCAGCATTTT. It encodes CAISRTQGGQPQHF.

In its sample, this clonotype was seen many times. This chain joins TRBV12-3 or TRBV12-4 and TRBJ1-1; D might be TRBD1 (5 bases). This CDR3 has 15 amino acids. V was trimmed by 6 bases and J by 1 base, leaving 15 bases between them. The CDR3 protein is CASSPTTRGNTEAFF. In DNA, the CDR3 is TGTGCCAGCAGCCCGACCACAAGGGGGAACACTGAAGCTTTCTTT.

The chain has TRBV9 and TRBJ2-7, with 7 bases fitting TRBD1. The CDR3 runs 16 residues. Germline CDR1 and CDR2: SGDLS and YYNGEE. V lost 4 bases to trimming and J lost 0 bases; unmatched junction nucleotides: 10. This chain's CDR3 is CASSFLTGMTSYEQYF. The DNA for the CDR3 is TGTGCCAGCAGCTTCTTGACAGGGATGACCTCCTACGAGCAGTACTTC.

This chain links TRBV29-1 with TRBJ2-5; 11 bases agree with TRBD2. The germline V gene has CDR1 SQVTM and CDR2 ANQGSEA. J lost 2 bases, V lost 4 bases, and 3 bases had no gene match. The CDR3 covers 14 residues. CDR3 sequence: CSVGTSGLQETQYF. In nucleotides, the CDR3 is TGCAGCGTTGGGACTAGCGGGTTACAAGAGACCCAGTACTTC.

This clonotype was recorded at least ten times. The rearrangement links TRBV7-9 to TRBJ1-5; perhaps TRBD1 as D (5 bases). Trimming took 1 base from V and 3 from J, leaving 10 bases between them. Germline values: CDR1 SEHNR, CDR2 FQNEAQ (reference sequence). This CDR3 has 15 residues. The CDR3 spells CASSLGGVSNQPQHF. In nucleotides, the CDR3 is TGTGCCAGCAGCTTAGGAGGGGTCTCCAATCAGCCCCAGCATTTT.

This clonotype was recorded at least ten times. The CDR3: CSARVPGVLNEQYF. CDR3 nucleotides: TGCAGTGCTAGGGTACCGGGAGTATTGAACGAGCAGTACTTC. The chain carries TRBV20-1 and TRBJ2-7; tentatively, D is TRBD2 (6 bases). Germline values: CDR1 DFQATT, CDR2 SNEGSKA (reference sequence). Trimming removed 3 bases at V and 5 bases at J, with 17 bases between. This CDR3 spans 14 amino acids.

This chain links TRBV5-4 with TRBJ1-4, with 10 positions matching TRBD1. Germline V lookup: CDR1 SGHNT, CDR2 YYREEE (reference sequence). The CDR3 is 15 amino acids. With V trimmed by 5 bases and J by 7 bases, 8 bases remained unmatched. As DNA, the CDR3 is TGTGCCAGCAGGAAATCCGGGACAGGGGTTGAAAAACTGTTTTTT. Amino acids: CASRKSGTGVEKLFF.

This chain links TRBV28 with TRBJ2-5, with TRBD2 matching over 8 bases. Germline V gene data show CDR1 as MDHEN and CDR2 as SYDVKM. Germline trimming cut 4 bases from V and 0 bases from J; bases unmatched to any gene: 10. The CDR3 totals 17 residues. CDR3 amino acids: CASSSRIAGRNQETQYF. The CDR3 region has the DNA TGTGCCAGCAGTTCCCGAATAGCGGGACGTAACCAAGAGACCCAGTACTTC.

A note on this clonotype: A much larger clone differs from this one at a single base, so this may be a read error. This rearrangement joins TRBV4-2 to TRBJ2-2; D possibly corresponds to TRBD2 (6 bases). V was pared by 11 bases and J by 2 bases, with 15 bases between. Germline V gene sequence: CDR1 LGHNA, CDR2 YNFKEQ. The CDR3 has 14 amino acids. CDR3 amino acids: CAGGATDNTGELFF. The CDR3 DNA reads TGTGCCGGCGGGGCGACAGACAACACCGGGGAGCTGTTTTTT.

The rearrangement links TRBV7-2 to TRBJ2-4; TRBD2 matches 7 bases. Germline V lookup: CDR1 SGHTA, CDR2 FQGNSA. The CDR3 loop spans 13 amino acids. V was clipped by 1 base and J by 13 bases; unmatched bases: 7. The CDR3 protein is CASSLERTGLQYF. In DNA, the CDR3 is TGTGCCAGCAGCTTAGAACGGACGGGACTACAGTACTTC.